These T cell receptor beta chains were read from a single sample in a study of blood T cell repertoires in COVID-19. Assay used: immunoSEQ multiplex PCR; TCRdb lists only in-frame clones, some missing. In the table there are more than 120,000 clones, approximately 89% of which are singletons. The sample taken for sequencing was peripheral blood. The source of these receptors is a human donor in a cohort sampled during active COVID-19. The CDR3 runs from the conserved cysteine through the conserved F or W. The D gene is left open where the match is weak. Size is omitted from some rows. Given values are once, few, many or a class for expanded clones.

CDR3 protein: CSVRGQGAVGTEAFF
CDR3 DNA: TGCAGCGTTCGGGGACAGGGGGCAGTGGGCACTGAAGCTTTCTTT
clone size: .
V gene: TRBV29-1
D gene: TRBD1
J gene: TRBJ1-1

CDR3 protein: CASSPWDSGGTEAFF
CDR3 DNA: TGTGCCAGCAGTCCCTGGGACAGCGGGGGCACTGAAGCTTTCTTT
clone size: .
V gene: TRBV6-6
D gene: TRBD1
J gene: TRBJ1-1

CDR3 protein: CATSGPGTDTQYF
CDR3 DNA: TGTGCCACCAGTGGACCAGGGACAGATACGCAGTATTTT
clone size: .
V gene: TRBV24-1
D gene: .
J gene: TRBJ2-3

CDR3 protein: CASSSVPGNTGELFF
CDR3 DNA: TGTGCCAGTAGCTCAGTCCCGGGGAACACCGGGGAGCTGTTTTTT
clone size: .
V gene: TRBV19
D gene: .
J gene: TRBJ2-2

CDR3 protein: CASSEVGGRADEQFF
CDR3 DNA: TGTGCCAGCAGTGAAGTGGGGGGACGGGCGGATGAGCAGTTCTTC
clone size: .
V gene: TRBV6-1
D gene: .
J gene: TRBJ2-1

CDR3 protein: CASRRTENTEAFF
CDR3 DNA: TGTGCCAGCAGGCGGACAGAGAACACTGAAGCTTTCTTT
clone size: .
V gene: TRBV6-5
D gene: .
J gene: TRBJ1-1

CDR3 protein: CASSLGYWVHRLNSTDTQYF
CDR3 DNA: TGTGCCAGCAGCTTGGGTTACTGGGTTCACAGGCTAAATAGCACAGATACGCAGTATTTT
clone size: .
V gene: TRBV5-4
D gene: .
J gene: TRBJ2-3

CDR3 protein: CASSLGTSSDTQYF
CDR3 DNA: TGTGCCAGCAGCCTAGGGACTAGCTCAGATACGCAGTATTTT
clone size: .
V gene: TRBV7-2
D gene: TRBD2
J gene: TRBJ2-3

CDR3 protein: CASSVRTGNEKLFF
CDR3 DNA: TGTGCCAGCAGCGTACGGACAGGGAATGAAAAACTGTTTTTT
clone size: .
V gene: TRBV9
D gene: TRBD1
J gene: TRBJ1-4

CDR3 protein: CASSLNRDGTEAFF
CDR3 DNA: TGCGCCAGCAGCCTCAACAGGGATGGGACTGAAGCTTTCTTT
clone size: once
V gene: TRBV4-3
D gene: .
J gene: TRBJ1-1

CDR3 protein: CASSTRSDSHEQFF
CDR3 DNA: TGTGCCAGCAGTACGCGGTCCGATTCGCATGAGCAGTTCTTC
clone size: .
V gene: TRBV6-2/TRBV6-3
D gene: .
J gene: TRBJ2-1

CDR3 protein: CASSWRTGGEQYF
CDR3 DNA: TGTGCCAGCAGTTGGCGGACAGGGGGCGAGCAGTACTTC
clone size: .
V gene: TRBV27
D gene: TRBD1
J gene: TRBJ2-7

CDR3 protein: CASSQGVPGQGKLFF
CDR3 DNA: TGTGCCAGCAGCCAAGGAGTCCCGGGACAGGGAAAACTGTTTTTT
clone size: few
V gene: TRBV14
D gene: TRBD1
J gene: TRBJ1-4

CDR3 protein: CASRTSLAGGQYF
CDR3 DNA: TGTGCCAGCAGAACCTCGTTGGCGGGGGGACAGTATTTT
clone size: .
V gene: TRBV7-2
D gene: TRBD2
J gene: TRBJ2-3

CDR3 protein: CASSLRESDTQYF
CDR3 DNA: TGTGCCAGCAGTTTAAGGGAGTCAGATACGCAGTATTTT
clone size: .
V gene: TRBV28
D gene: .
J gene: TRBJ2-3

CDR3 protein: CASSQYRYGTDNQPQHF
CDR3 DNA: TGCGCCAGCAGTCAATACCGATATGGGACAGACAATCAGCCCCAGCATTTT
clone size: .
V gene: TRBV23-1
D gene: TRBD1
J gene: TRBJ1-5